The TCR beta chain described here comes from a study of blood T cell repertoires in COVID-19. About the study: The samples span acute and convalescent COVID-19 from the United States, Italy and Spain. T cells, B-cell-depleted T cells, or PBMCs supplied cDNA or gDNA.

Generated by immunoSEQ multiplex PCR, the TCRdb table keeps only in-frame clones and is missing some. The sample contains about 210,000 clones, around 85% of which appear only once. The CDR3 has 13 amino acids. Sequences were obtained from peripheral blood. V is TRBV12-1 and J is TRBJ1-5. TRBV12-1 counts as a pseudogene. This receptor was taken from a woman in her 70s with acute or convalescent COVID-19. CDR3 sequence: CASSFFRNQPQHF. The CDR3 region has the DNA TGTGCCAGCAGCTTTTTCCGGAATCAGCCCCAGCATTTT.